What follows are 8 T cell receptor beta chains derived from one specimen sequenced in a study of blood T cells in healthy people across ages. A sample-barcoded 5' primer and a J-beta primer mix were used in a second PCR of roughly 7 to 11 cycles. MiXCR, run by TCRdb on the 5' RACE reads, gives a single entry per CDR3 protein. This table has 1.5 million to 2 million distinct CDR3 sequences, approximately 28% appearing once. The sample taken for sequencing was blood. The receptor set was obtained from a woman in her 30s in good health.

This chain uses TRBV18 with TRBJ2-3; D possibly corresponds to TRBD1 (6 bases). The germline V gene encodes CDR1 KGHSH and CDR2 LQKENI. The V end was cut by 1 base, the J end by 0 bases, with 11 bases between. CDR3 length equals 16 residues. The CDR3 reads CASSPLLQGSTDTQYF. In nucleotides, the CDR3 is TGTGCCAGCTCACCACTCCTCCAGGGGAGCACAGATACGCAGTATTTT. Filled out from reference TRBV18 and TRBJ2-3, the complete variable domain reads NAGVMQNPRHLVRRRGQEARLRCSPMKGHSHVYWYRQLPEEGLKFMVYLQKENIIDESGMPKERFSAEFPKEGPSILRIQQVVRGDSAAYFCASSPLLQGSTDTQYFGPGTRLTVL.

On this clonotype itself: This could be a read error, since a much larger clone is one nucleotide away. The chain recombines TRBV4-3 with TRBJ2-7, with TRBD2 matching over 11 bases. The CDR3 is 15 amino acids. CDR1 LGHNA and CDR2 YSLEER come from the germline V gene. V trimming: 3 bases; J trimming: 5 bases; junction bases outside the gene matches: 6. CDR3 sequence: CASSHGLAGWNEQYF. CDR3 DNA: TGCGCCAGCAGCCACGGACTAGCGGGTTGGAACGAGCAGTACTTC.

On this clonotype itself: A much more abundant neighbour one base away suggests this may be a read error. The genes are TRBV4-1 and TRBJ2-1, with D possibly called TRBD1 or TRBD2 (7 bases each). The CDR3 sequence is 14 residues long. The V gene's germline CDR1 is MGHRA and CDR2 YSYEKL. CDR3 sequence: CASSLDRAGDEQLF. In nucleotides, the CDR3 is TGCGCCAGCAGCCTTGACAGGGCGGGGGATGAGCAGCTCTTC.

The sample holds a few counts of this clonotype. This sequence joins TRBV7-2 and TRBJ2-1, with TRBD2 identical over 13 bases. V shed 6 bases, J shed 6 bases, and the junction held 5 bases outside the gene matches. Germline V CDR1 and CDR2: SGHTA, FQGNSA. This CDR3 has 15 amino acids. CDR3 DNA sequence: TGTGCCAGCAGGTCCGGGACTAGCGGGATCAATGAGCAGTTCTTC. It yields the protein CASRSGTSGINEQFF.

A note on this clonotype: Since a much larger clone is just one base distant, this may be a read error. This chain connects TRBV12-3 or TRBV12-4 to TRBJ2-1; the match to TRBD2 covers 7 bases. TRBJ2-7 explains the end of the DNA better; the J call may be wrong. The CDR3 covers 15 residues. DNA for the CDR3: TGTGCCAGCAGTTCCCCTAGCGGAAGATACAATGAGCAGTACTTC. Its protein is CASSSPSGRYNEQYF.

The chain has TRBV3-1 and TRBJ2-5; unclear D gene. The V gene lost 0 bases and the J gene lost 11 bases, with 13 bases spanning the gap. Germline V lookup: CDR1 LGHDT, CDR2 YNNKEL (reference sequence). This CDR3 has 13 amino acids. The CDR3 region is CASSQDNPARQYF. Here the CDR3 DNA reads TGTGCCAGCAGCCAAGATAACCCCGCGAGGCAGTACTTC.

This sequence joins TRBV7-2 and TRBJ2-7; maybe TRBD2 (6 bases). CDR1 is SGHTA and CDR2 is FQGNSA in the germline V gene. V shed 2 bases and J shed 3 bases, with 14 bases lying between them. CDR3 length: 15 residues. CDR3 in DNA: TGTGCCAGCAGCTTAAGCAGCGGGCCTTGCTACGAGCAGTACTTC. This codes for CASSLSSGPCYEQYF.

In this sample, this clonotype turned up a few times. V gene TRBV12-3 or TRBV12-4 combines with J gene TRBJ2-5; D is possibly TRBD1 (6 bases). V lost 6 bases to trimming and J lost 5 bases, with 19 bases between them. The CDR3 has 15 residues. This CDR3 is CASSLTGLAGETQYF. The CDR3 bases are TGTGCCAGCAGCCTGACAGGACTCGCCGGGGAGACCCAGTACTTC.